The entry below gives a single TCR beta chain sequence along with its context. The CDR3 has 15 amino acids. The germline CDR1 and CDR2 sequences are SGDLS and YYNGEE. The V and J ends lost 0 bases and 2 bases respectively, with 11 bases between them. The data were obtained in a study of blood T cell repertoires in COVID-19. Overall study: From the United States, Italy and Spain came samples of acute and convalescent COVID-19.

This table comes from immunoSEQ multiplex PCR, and its TCRdb copy is limited to in-frame clones, with some not included. The sample has approximately 35,000 clones; 60% to 80% are singletons. Input material: peripheral blood. The chain recombines TRBV9 with TRBJ2-5; tentatively, D is TRBD2 (5 bases). The sequence came from a man at least 80 years old with acute or convalescent COVID-19. CDR3 residues: CASSVEAQRQETQYF. CDR3 nucleotide sequence: TGTGCCAGCAGCGTAGAGGCCCAGCGGCAAGAGACCCAGTACTTC.